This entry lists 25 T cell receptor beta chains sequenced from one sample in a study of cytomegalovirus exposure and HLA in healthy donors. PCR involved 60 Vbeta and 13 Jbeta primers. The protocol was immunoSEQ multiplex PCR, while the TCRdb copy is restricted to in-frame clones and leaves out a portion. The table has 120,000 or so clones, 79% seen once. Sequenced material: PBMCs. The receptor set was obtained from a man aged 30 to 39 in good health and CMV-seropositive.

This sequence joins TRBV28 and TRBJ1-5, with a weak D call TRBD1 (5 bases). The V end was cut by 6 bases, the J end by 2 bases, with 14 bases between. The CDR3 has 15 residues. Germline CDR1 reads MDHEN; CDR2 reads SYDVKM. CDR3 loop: CASRIYWGGNQPQHF. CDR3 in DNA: TGTGCCAGCAGGATCTACTGGGGGGGCAATCAGCCCCAGCATTTT.

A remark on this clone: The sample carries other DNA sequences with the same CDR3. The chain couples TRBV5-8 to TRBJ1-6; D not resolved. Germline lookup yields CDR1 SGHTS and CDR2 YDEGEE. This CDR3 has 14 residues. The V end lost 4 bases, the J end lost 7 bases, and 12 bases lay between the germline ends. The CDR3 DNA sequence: TGTGCCAGCAGCCTGGGGAGGGAGAATTCACCCCTCCACTTT. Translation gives CASSLGRENSPLHF. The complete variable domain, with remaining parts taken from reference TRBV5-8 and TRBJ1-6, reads EAGVTQSPTHLIKTRGQQATLRCSPISGHTSVYWYQQALGLGLQFLLWYDEGEERNRGNFPPRFSGRQFPNYSSELNVNALELEDSALYLCASSLGRENSPLHFGNGTRLTVT.

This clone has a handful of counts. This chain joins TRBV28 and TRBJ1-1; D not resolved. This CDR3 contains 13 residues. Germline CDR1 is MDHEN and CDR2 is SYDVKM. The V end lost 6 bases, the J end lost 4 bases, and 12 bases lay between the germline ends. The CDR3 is CASSEQRSTEAFF. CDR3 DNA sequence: TGTGCCAGCAGCGAGCAACGGAGCACTGAAGCTTTCTTT.

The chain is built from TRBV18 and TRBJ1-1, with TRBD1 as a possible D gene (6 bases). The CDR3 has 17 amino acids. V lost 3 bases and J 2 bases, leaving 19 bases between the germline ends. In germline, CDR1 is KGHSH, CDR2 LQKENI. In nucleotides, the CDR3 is TGTGCCAGCTCACCGACAGAAACCGGGACACCTAACACTGAAGCTTTCTTT. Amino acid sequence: CASSPTETGTPNTEAFF.

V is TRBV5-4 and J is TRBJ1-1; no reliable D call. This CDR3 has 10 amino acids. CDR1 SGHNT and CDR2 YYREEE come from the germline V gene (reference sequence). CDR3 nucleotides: TGTGCGTATATGAACACTGAAGCTTTCTTT. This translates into CAYMNTEAFF.

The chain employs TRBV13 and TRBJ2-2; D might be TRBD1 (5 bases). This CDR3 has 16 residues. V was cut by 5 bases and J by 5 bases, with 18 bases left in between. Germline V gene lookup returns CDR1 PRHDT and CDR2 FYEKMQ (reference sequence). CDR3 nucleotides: TGTGCCAGCAGCGGGCAGGGAAAACTGCGGACCGGGGAGCTGTTTTTT. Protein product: CASSGQGKLRTGELFF.

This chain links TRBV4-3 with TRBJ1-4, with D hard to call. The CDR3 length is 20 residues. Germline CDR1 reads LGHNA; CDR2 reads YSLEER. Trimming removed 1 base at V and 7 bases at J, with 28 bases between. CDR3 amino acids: CASSQGTPGEGGLLGEKLFF. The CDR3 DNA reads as TGCGCCAGCAGCCAAGGGACGCCGGGAGAGGGAGGTCTTTTAGGTGAAAAACTGTTTTTT.

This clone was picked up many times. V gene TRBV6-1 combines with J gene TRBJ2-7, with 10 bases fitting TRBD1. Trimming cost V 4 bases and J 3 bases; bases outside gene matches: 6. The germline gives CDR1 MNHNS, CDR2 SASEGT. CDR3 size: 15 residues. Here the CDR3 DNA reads TGTGCCAGCAGTGTCGGGACAGGGGATAACTACGAGCAGTACTTC. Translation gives CASSVGTGDNYEQYF.

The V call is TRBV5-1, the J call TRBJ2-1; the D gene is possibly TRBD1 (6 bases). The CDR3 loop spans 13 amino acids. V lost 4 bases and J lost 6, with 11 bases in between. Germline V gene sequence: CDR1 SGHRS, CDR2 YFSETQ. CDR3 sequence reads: CASSRSDSNEQFF. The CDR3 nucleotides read TGCGCCAGCAGCAGATCGGACAGCAATGAGCAGTTCTTC.

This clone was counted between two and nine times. CDR3 nucleotide sequence: TGTGCCAGCAGCCCGGGGGGCCAGTGGGAGACCCAGTACTTC. Its protein product is CASSPGGQWETQYF. The rearrangement uses TRBV7-2 and TRBJ2-5; D is possibly TRBD2 (7 bases). Trimming removed 5 bases at V and 5 bases at J, with 15 bases between. CDR1 and CDR2 from the germline V gene are SGHTA and FQGNSA. The CDR3 consists of 14 residues.

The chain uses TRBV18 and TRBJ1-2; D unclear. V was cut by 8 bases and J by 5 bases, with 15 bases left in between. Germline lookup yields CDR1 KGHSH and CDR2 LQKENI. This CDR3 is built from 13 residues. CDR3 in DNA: TGTGCCAGCCTACCAGAGGGTTCTTATGGCTACACCTTC. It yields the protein CASLPEGSYGYTF.

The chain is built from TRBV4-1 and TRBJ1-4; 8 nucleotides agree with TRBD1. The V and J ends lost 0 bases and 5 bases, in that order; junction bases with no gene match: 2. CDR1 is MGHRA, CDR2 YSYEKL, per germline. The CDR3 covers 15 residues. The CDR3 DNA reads TGCGCCAGCAGCCAAGATGGGACAGGAAATGAAAAACTGTTTTTT. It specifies CASSQDGTGNEKLFF.

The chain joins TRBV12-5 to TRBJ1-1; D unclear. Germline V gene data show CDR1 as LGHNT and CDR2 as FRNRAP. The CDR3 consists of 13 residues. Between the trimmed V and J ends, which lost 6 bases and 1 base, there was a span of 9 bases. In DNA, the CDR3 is TGTGCTAGTGGACTGACGGGGAACACTGAAGCTTTCTTT. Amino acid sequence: CASGLTGNTEAFF.

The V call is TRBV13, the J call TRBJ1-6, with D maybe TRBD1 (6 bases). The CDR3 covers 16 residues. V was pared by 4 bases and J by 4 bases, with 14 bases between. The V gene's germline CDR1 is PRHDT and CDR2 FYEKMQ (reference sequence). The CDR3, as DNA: TGTGCCAGCAGCTCCAAGGGGGTATTGTATAATTCACCCCTCCACTTT. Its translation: CASSSKGVLYNSPLHF.

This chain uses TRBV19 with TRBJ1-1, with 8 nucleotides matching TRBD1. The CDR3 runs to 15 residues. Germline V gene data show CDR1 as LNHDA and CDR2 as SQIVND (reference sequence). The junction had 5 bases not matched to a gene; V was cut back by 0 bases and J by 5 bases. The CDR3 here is CASSIDSGGATEAFF. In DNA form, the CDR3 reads TGTGCCAGTAGTATAGATTCAGGGGGCGCGACTGAAGCTTTCTTT.

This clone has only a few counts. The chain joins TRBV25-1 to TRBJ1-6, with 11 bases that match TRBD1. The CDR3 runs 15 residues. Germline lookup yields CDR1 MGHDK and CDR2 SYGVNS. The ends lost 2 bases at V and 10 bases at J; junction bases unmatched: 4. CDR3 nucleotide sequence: TGTGCCAGCAGTGAAGGCCGGACAGGGGGCTCACCCCTCCACTTT. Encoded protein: CASSEGRTGGSPLHF.

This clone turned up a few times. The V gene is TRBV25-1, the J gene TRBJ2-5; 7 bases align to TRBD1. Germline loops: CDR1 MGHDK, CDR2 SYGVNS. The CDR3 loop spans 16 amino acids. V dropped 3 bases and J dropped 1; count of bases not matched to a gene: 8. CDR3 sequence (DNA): TGTGCCAGCAGTGACGCCGACAGGGACCCCCAAGAGACCCAGTACTTC. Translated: CASSDADRDPQETQYF.

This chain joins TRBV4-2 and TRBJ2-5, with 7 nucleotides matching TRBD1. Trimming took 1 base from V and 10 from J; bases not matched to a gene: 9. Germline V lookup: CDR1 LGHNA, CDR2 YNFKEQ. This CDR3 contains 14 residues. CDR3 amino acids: CASSQGGTAGSQYF. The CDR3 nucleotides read TGTGCCAGCAGCCAAGGGGGGACAGCCGGTAGCCAGTACTTC.

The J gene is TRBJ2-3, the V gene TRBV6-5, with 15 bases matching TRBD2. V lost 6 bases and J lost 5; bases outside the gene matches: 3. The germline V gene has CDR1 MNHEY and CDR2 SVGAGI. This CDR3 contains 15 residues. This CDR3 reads CASRGLAGGEDTQYF. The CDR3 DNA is TGTGCCAGCAGGGGACTAGCGGGGGGTGAAGATACGCAGTATTTT.

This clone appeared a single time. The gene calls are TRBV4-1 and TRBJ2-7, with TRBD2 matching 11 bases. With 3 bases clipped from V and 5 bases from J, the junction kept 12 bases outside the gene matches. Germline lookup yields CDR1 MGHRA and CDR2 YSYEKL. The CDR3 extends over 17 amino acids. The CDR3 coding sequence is TGCGCCAGCAGCCATTTAGACATAGCGGGGGGGCCGGACGAGCAGTACTTC. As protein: CASSHLDIAGGPDEQYF.

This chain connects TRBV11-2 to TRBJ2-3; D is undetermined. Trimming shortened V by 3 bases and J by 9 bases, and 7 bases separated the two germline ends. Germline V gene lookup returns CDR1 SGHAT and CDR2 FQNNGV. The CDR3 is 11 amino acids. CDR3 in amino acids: CASSFGSTQYF. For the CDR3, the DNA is TGTGCCAGCAGCTTCGGGTCCACGCAGTATTTT. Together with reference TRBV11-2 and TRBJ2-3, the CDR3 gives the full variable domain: EAGVAQSPRYKIIEKRQSVAFWCNPISGHATLYWYQQILGQGPKLLIQFQNNGVVDDSQLPKDRFSAERLKGVDSTLKIQPAKLEDSAVYLCASSFGSTQYFGPGTRLTVL.

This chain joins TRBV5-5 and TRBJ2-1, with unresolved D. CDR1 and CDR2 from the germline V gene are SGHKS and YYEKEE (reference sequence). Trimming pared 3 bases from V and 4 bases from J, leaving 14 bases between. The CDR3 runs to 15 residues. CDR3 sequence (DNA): TGTGCCAGCAGCTCGGAACCTGACATTTACAATGAGCAGTTCTTC. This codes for CASSSEPDIYNEQFF. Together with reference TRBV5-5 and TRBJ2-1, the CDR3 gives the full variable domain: DAGVTQSPTHLIKTRGQQVTLRCSPISGHKSVSWYQQVLGQGPQFIFQYYEKEERGRGNFPDRFSARQFPNYSSELNVNALLLGDSALYLCASSSEPDIYNEQFFGPGTRLTVL.

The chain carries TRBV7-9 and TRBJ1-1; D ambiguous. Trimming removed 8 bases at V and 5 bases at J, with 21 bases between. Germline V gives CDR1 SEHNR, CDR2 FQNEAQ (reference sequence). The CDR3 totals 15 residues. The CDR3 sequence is CASDLGAESGTEAFF. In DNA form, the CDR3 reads TGTGCCAGCGACCTAGGAGCCGAATCGGGGACTGAAGCTTTCTTT. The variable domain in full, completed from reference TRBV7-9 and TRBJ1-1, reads DTGVSQNPRHKITKRGQNVTFRCDPISEHNRLYWYRQTLGQGPEFLTYFQNEAQLEKSRLLSDRFSAERPKGSFSTLEIQRTEQGDSAMYLCASDLGAESGTEAFFGQGTRLTVV.

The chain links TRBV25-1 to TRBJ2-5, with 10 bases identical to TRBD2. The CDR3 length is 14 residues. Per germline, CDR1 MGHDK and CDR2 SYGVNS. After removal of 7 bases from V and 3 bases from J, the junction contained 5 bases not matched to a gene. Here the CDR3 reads CASTRTSGKETQYF. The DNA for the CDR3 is TGTGCCAGCACTAGGACTAGCGGAAAAGAGACCCAGTACTTC.

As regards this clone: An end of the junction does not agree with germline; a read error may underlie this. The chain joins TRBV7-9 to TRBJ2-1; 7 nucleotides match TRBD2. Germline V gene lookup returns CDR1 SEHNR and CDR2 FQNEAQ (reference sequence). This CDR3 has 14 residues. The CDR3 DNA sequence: TGTTCCAGCAGCTTTGGGACTAAGGACAATGAGCAGTTCTTC. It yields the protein CSSSFGTKDNEQFF.